Below are 24 T cell receptor beta chains sequenced from a single sample in a study of blood T cell repertoires in COVID-19. Profiled with immunoSEQ multiplex PCR; TCRdb holds only in-frame clones, not every one. There are about 140,000 clones in the sample; 80% to 90% occur only once, and around 11% lies in the top ten. Sequencing was performed on PBMCs or T cells enriched from blood (not recorded which). These receptors were obtained from a man aged 55 to 69 who had recovered from COVID-19.

The gene calls are TRBV2 and TRBJ1-2; the match to TRBD1 covers 9 bases. The germline CDR1 and CDR2 sequences are SNHLY and FYNNEI. The V segment lost 7 bases and the J segment 8 bases; nucleotides outside the gene matches: 14. This CDR3 spans 15 amino acids. CDR3 sequence: CASTPGQGTRGGYTF. CDR3 nucleotide sequence: TGTGCCAGCACCCCGGGACAGGGTACGAGAGGCGGCTACACCTTC.

The V gene is TRBV5-1, the J gene TRBJ1-5, with a possible D match to TRBD1 (5 bases). The CDR3 covers 13 residues. The germline V gene encodes CDR1 SGHRS and CDR2 YFSETQ. V lost 1 base and J 10 bases, leaving 12 bases between the germline ends. The CDR3 loop reads CASSLSPGGPQHF. The CDR3 nucleotides read TGCGCCAGCAGCTTGAGTCCCGGGGGTCCCCAGCATTTT.

The chain couples TRBV19 to TRBJ1-2; no clear D. The CDR3 is 13 residues long. With 6 bases removed from V and 3 bases from J, the gap between germline ends came to 11 bases. Germline CDR1 LNHDA, CDR2 SQIVND (reference sequence). CDR3 region: CASSQAQHYGYTF. The DNA of the CDR3 is TGTGCCAGTAGCCAGGCACAGCACTATGGCTACACCTTC. Combining the CDR3 with reference TRBV19 and TRBJ1-2 gives the whole variable domain DGGITQSPKYLFRKEGQNVTLSCEQNLNHDAMYWYRQDPGQGLRLIYYSQIVNDFQKGDIAEGYSVSREKKESFPLTVTSAQKNPTAFYLCASSQAQHYGYTFGSGTRLTVV.

Only a few counts were recorded for this clone. This chain connects TRBV7-9 to TRBJ1-1, with 8 bases aligning to TRBD1. Germline values: CDR1 SEHNR, CDR2 FQNEAQ (reference sequence). The CDR3 length is 18 residues. V lost 5 bases and J lost 0; bases outside the gene matches: 14. The CDR3 region has the DNA TGTGCCAGCAGCAAGAAGGGGACAGGCTGGTCCATGAACACTGAAGCTTTCTTT. Translated: CASSKKGTGWSMNTEAFF.

This clone was observed a handful of times. The J gene is TRBJ2-7, the V gene TRBV9; 8 bases line up with TRBD1. In germline, CDR1 is SGDLS, CDR2 YYNGEE. J gave up 0 bases and V 4 bases, and 12 bases lay outside the gene matches. The CDR3 is 17 residues long. This CDR3 is CASSPGQGNVGSYEQYF. CDR3 nucleotides: TGTGCCAGCAGCCCCGGACAGGGCAATGTGGGCTCCTACGAGCAGTACTTC.

This clone was seen a single time. The V call is TRBV18, the J call TRBJ1-1, with D hard to call. CDR1 and CDR2 (germline): KGHSH, LQKENI. This CDR3 region has 13 residues. Trimming cost V 1 base and J 10 bases, with 13 bases left between them. The CDR3 nucleotides read TGTGCCAGCTCACCACTGAAACAGTTCGGAGCTTTCTTT. It is translated as CASSPLKQFGAFF.

This clone was counted at least ten times. V is TRBV30 and J is TRBJ2-3, with a possible D match to TRBD2 (5 bases). This CDR3 is built from 16 residues. Germline assignment: CDR1 GTSNPN and CDR2 SVGIG (reference sequence). Trimming took off 5 bases at V and 1 base at J, with 19 bases between the two ends. CDR3 residues: CAWDPMGSVGTDTQYF. The CDR3 DNA reads TGTGCCTGGGACCCCATGGGGAGTGTGGGCACAGATACGCAGTATTTT.

The chain joins TRBV11-2 to TRBJ2-2; 7 positions agree with TRBD2. Germline V gives CDR1 SGHAT, CDR2 FQNNGV. J lost 7 bases, V lost 3 bases, and 8 bases had no gene match. The CDR3 loop spans 15 amino acids. The CDR3 region is CASSLGLAVGGELFF. The DNA for the CDR3 is TGTGCCAGCAGCTTGGGGCTAGCGGTAGGCGGGGAGCTGTTTTTT.

V gene TRBV7-2 combines with J gene TRBJ2-1, with 10 bases aligning to TRBD2. The germline CDR1 and CDR2 sequences are SGHTA and FQGNSA. Trimming took 6 bases from V and 4 from J; bases not matched to a gene: 15. The CDR3 sequence is 18 residues long. The CDR3 spells CASRGRDRRTSGYNEQFF. For the CDR3, the DNA is TGTGCCAGCAGAGGCCGGGACAGACGGACTAGCGGTTACAATGAGCAGTTCTTC.

This sequence joins TRBV19 and TRBJ2-1, with D uncertain. Per the germline V gene, CDR1 is LNHDA and CDR2 is SQIVND (reference sequence). Trimming took 1 base from V and 14 from J, leaving 12 bases between them. CDR3 length equals 12 residues. CDR3 sequence reads: CASSIVAGLKFF. CDR3 coding DNA: TGTGCCAGTAGTATAGTGGCAGGTTTAAAGTTCTTC.

This chain uses TRBV18 with TRBJ2-5; maybe TRBD2 (7 bases). With 0 bases removed from V and 5 bases from J, the gap between germline ends came to 19 bases. Germline assignment: CDR1 KGHSH and CDR2 LQKENI. The CDR3 spans 17 residues. DNA of the CDR3: TGTGCCAGCTCACCACCGTCGGGGGGCGCGGAGGGGGAGACCCAGTACTTC. Translated, it gives CASSPPSGGAEGETQYF. The full variable domain, completed using reference TRBV18 and TRBJ2-5, is NAGVMQNPRHLVRRRGQEARLRCSPMKGHSHVYWYRQLPEEGLKFMVYLQKENIIDESGMPKERFSAEFPKEGPSILRIQQVVRGDSAAYFCASSPPSGGAEGETQYFGPGTRLLVL.

The chain combines TRBV19 with TRBJ1-4, with TRBD1 matching 7 bases. The CDR3 has 16 residues. The junction had 7 bases not matched to a gene; V was cut back by 3 bases and J by 3 bases. Germline V lookup: CDR1 LNHDA, CDR2 SQIVND (reference sequence). CDR3 sequence reads: CASSIEGANPNEKLFF. DNA for the CDR3: TGTGCCAGTAGTATCGAGGGGGCCAACCCTAATGAAAAACTGTTTTTT. The full variable domain, with the rest looked up from reference TRBV19 and TRBJ1-4, is DGGITQSPKYLFRKEGQNVTLSCEQNLNHDAMYWYRQDPGQGLRLIYYSQIVNDFQKGDIAEGYSVSREKKESFPLTVTSAQKNPTAFYLCASSIEGANPNEKLFFGSGTQLSVL.

This clone was found a few times. The CDR3 here is CASSTGYSNQPQHF. The CDR3 DNA reads as TGTGCCAGCAGCACAGGGTATAGCAATCAGCCCCAGCATTTT. The V and J genes are TRBV27 and TRBJ1-5, with a possible D match to TRBD1 (6 bases). The V end was cut by 6 bases, the J end by 0 bases, with 9 bases between. There are 14 residues in the CDR3. Germline CDR1 reads MNHEY; CDR2 reads SMNVEV (reference sequence).

This clone was counted a single time. The genes are TRBV6-1 and TRBJ2-7; D gene uncertain. CDR3 length equals 13 residues. V lost 2 bases and J lost 2, with 7 bases in between. In germline, CDR1 is MNHNS, CDR2 SASEGT. CDR3 loop: CASSEQAAYEQYF. The CDR3 DNA is TGTGCCAGCAGTGAACAGGCAGCCTACGAGCAGTACTTC.

The chain recombines TRBV7-9 with TRBJ2-1; the match to TRBD2 covers 13 bases. There are 15 residues in the CDR3. V trimming: 5 bases; J trimming: 6 bases; junction bases outside the gene matches: 4. CDR1 is SEHNR, CDR2 FQNEAQ, per germline (reference sequence). CDR3 region: CASSTSGRALNEQFF. The CDR3 nucleotides are TGTGCCAGCAGCACTAGCGGGAGGGCCCTCAATGAGCAGTTCTTC.

The chain joins TRBV5-4 to TRBJ2-2; 8 bases are a match to TRBD1. V trimming: 0 bases; J trimming: 5 bases; junction bases outside the gene matches: 3. This CDR3 has 15 amino acids. Germline loops: CDR1 SGHNT, CDR2 YYREEE (reference sequence). The CDR3 is CASSLAGGGTGELFF. The CDR3 coding sequence is TGTGCCAGCAGCTTGGCAGGGGGCGGAACCGGGGAGCTGTTTTTT.

The CDR3 nucleotides are TGCGCCAGCAGCTTGGCCGCGGGGGGAGGGGCCCTCCACTTT. Translation: CASSLAAGGGALHF. This chain uses TRBV5-1 with TRBJ1-6, with D maybe TRBD1 (5 bases). CDR1 is SGHRS, CDR2 YFSETQ, per germline. V was pared by 0 bases and J by 14 bases, with 15 bases between. The CDR3 has 14 amino acids.

This chain uses TRBV7-8 with TRBJ2-5, with D perhaps matching TRBD2 (5 bases). Germline lookup yields CDR1 SGHVS and CDR2 FQNEAQ. The CDR3 is made up of 15 amino acids. Trimming left V 5 bases short and J 4 bases short, with 17 bases between. This chain's CDR3 is CASSPSRRIGETQYF. The CDR3 DNA reads as TGTGCCAGCAGCCCAAGTAGGAGGATAGGAGAGACCCAGTACTTC.

This chain links TRBV28 with TRBJ1-1; D not resolved. The V end was cut by 5 bases, the J end by 5 bases, with 21 bases between. There are 16 residues in the CDR3. Germline V CDR1 and CDR2: MDHEN, SYDVKM. CDR3 DNA sequence: TGTGCCAGCAGTCTATCGCGCCCAAAGGGAGGTACTGAAGCTTTCTTT. This translates into CASSLSRPKGGTEAFF.

This clone was detected a few times. The CDR3 loop reads CAIRGLADNIQYF. In nucleotides, the CDR3 is TGTGCCATCAGGGGACTAGCGGACAACATTCAGTACTTC. This chain joins TRBV10-3 and TRBJ2-4; TRBD2 aligns across 11 bases. CDR1 and CDR2 from the germline V gene are ENHRY and SYGVKD. The CDR3 is made up of 13 amino acids. V dropped 6 bases and J dropped 7; count of bases not matched to a gene: 2.

This clone has only one observation. The chain employs TRBV2 and TRBJ1-4; D unresolved. The CDR3 is made up of 12 amino acids. The germline V and J ends were trimmed by 6 bases and 8 bases, with 10 bases remaining between them. Per germline, CDR1 SNHLY and CDR2 FYNNEI. The CDR3 loop reads CASSGYNEKLFF. CDR3 sequence (DNA): TGTGCCAGCAGCGGGTATAACGAAAAACTGTTTTTT.

The rearrangement links TRBV10-3 to TRBJ2-3; 8 bases line up with TRBD2. The CDR3 consists of 15 residues. From germline, CDR1 is ENHRY and CDR2 SYGVKD. The junction had 7 bases not matched to a gene; V was cut back by 6 bases and J by 2 bases. In nucleotides, the CDR3 is TGTGCCATCAGGAAAATAGCGGGGAACACAGATACGCAGTATTTT. This codes for CAIRKIAGNTDTQYF.

The chain employs TRBV3-1 (or the pseudogene TRBV3-2) and TRBJ2-2; 7 nucleotides align to TRBD1. With V trimmed by 7 bases and J by 4 bases, 6 bases remained unmatched. The length of the CDR3 is 14 residues. CDR1 is LGHDT, CDR2 YNNKEL, per germline (reference sequence). CDR3 coding DNA: TGTGCCAGCACCGCCCCAGGGGGCACCGGGGAGCTGTTTTTT. Translated, it gives CASTAPGGTGELFF.

This clone was observed a single time. CDR3 loop: CASSPPSGTRRYNEQFF. DNA for the CDR3: TGTGCCAGCAGCCCCCCCTCCGGGACTAGAAGATACAATGAGCAGTTCTTC. The chain employs TRBV7-2 and TRBJ2-1; the match to TRBD2 covers 8 bases. With 5 bases clipped from V and 4 bases from J, the junction kept 13 bases outside the gene matches. This CDR3 has 17 residues. Per germline, CDR1 SGHTA and CDR2 FQGNSA.